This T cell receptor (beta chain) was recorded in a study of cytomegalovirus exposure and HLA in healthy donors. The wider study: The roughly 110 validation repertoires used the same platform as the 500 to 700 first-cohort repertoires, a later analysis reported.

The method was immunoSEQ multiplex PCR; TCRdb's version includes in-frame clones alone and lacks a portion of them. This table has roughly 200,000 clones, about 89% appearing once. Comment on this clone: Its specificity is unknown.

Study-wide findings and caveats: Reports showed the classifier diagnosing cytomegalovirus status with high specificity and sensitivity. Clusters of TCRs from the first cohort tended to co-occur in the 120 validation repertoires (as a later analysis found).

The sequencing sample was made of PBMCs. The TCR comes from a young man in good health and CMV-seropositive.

CDR3 nucleotides: TGTGCCAGCAGCCAGTTAGGACAGGGTCGAAGGGTAAGCAATCAGCCCCAGCATTTT. The encoded protein is CASSQLGQGRRVSNQPQHF. J is TRBJ1-5 and V is TRBV21-1; TRBD1 reflects the table's D call only, with no check against the DNA. TRBV21-1 is given as a pseudogene. The CDR3 spans 19 residues.